What follows are 12 T cell receptor beta chains derived from one specimen sequenced in a study of blood T cell repertoires in COVID-19. Libraries were prepared by immunoSEQ multiplex PCR; TCRdb keeps only in-frame clonotypes and omits some of them. The sample shows 100,000 to 150,000 clones, around 81% of them seen only once. Source material: peripheral blood. The receptor set was obtained from a man aged 55 to 70 with acute or convalescent COVID-19.

This chain joins TRBV29-1 and TRBJ2-7; TRBD2 aligns across 10 bases. Germline V gene data show CDR1 as SQVTM and CDR2 as ANQGSEA. J was trimmed by 5 bases and V by 0 bases; bases with no gene match: 1. This CDR3 is 13 amino acids long. CDR3: CSVEDTSGNEQYF. Here the CDR3 DNA reads TGCAGCGTTGAAGATACTAGCGGGAACGAGCAGTACTTC.

The V and J genes are TRBV5-1 and TRBJ2-2; 12 bases are shared with TRBD2. Germline V gene data show CDR1 as SGHRS and CDR2 as YFSETQ. There are 16 residues in the CDR3. The J segment lost 3 bases and the V segment lost 2 bases, leaving 2 bases of the junction unmatched. The CDR3 nucleotides read TGCGCCAGCAGCTTACTAGCGGGAGGTCACACCGGGGAGCTGTTTTTT. Translated: CASSLLAGGHTGELFF.

J is TRBJ2-3 and V is TRBV3-1 (or the pseudogene TRBV3-2); tentative D call: TRBD1 (5 bases). This CDR3 is 16 amino acids long. The germline V gene has CDR1 LGHDT and CDR2 YNNKEL (reference sequence). Trimming cost V 1 base and J 0 bases, with 11 bases left between them. CDR3 sequence (DNA): TGTGCCAGCAGCCAAGGGGCAGGGTTTAGCACAGATACGCAGTATTTT. It yields the protein CASSQGAGFSTDTQYF.

The V call is TRBV7-9, the J call TRBJ2-7; TRBD2 matches at 11 bases. The germline V gene encodes CDR1 SEHNR and CDR2 FQNEAQ (reference sequence). J lost 7 bases, V lost 0 bases, and 5 bases had no gene match. This CDR3 has 15 amino acids. In DNA form, the CDR3 reads TGTGCCAGCAGCTTAGCACTAGCGGGAGACCGGGAGCAGTACTTC. As protein: CASSLALAGDREQYF.

The chain has TRBV18 and TRBJ1-2, with 10 bases lining up with TRBD1. Germline CDR1 and CDR2: KGHSH and LQKENI. Trimming removed 6 bases from V and 5 bases from J; junction bases left unmatched: 6. The CDR3 sequence is 14 residues long. CDR3 residues: CASSPGQGVYGYTF. The CDR3 coding sequence is TGTGCCAGCTCCCCAGGACAGGGGGTATATGGCTACACCTTC. Full variable domain (rest looked up from reference TRBV18 and TRBJ1-2): NAGVMQNPRHLVRRRGQEARLRCSPMKGHSHVYWYRQLPEEGLKFMVYLQKENIIDESGMPKERFSAEFPKEGPSILRIQQVVRGDSAAYFCASSPGQGVYGYTFGSGTRLTVV.

This clone was seen a single time. The rearrangement joins TRBV10-3 to TRBJ1-1, with D perhaps matching TRBD1 (6 bases). The CDR3 is made up of 15 amino acids. Germline V gene lookup returns CDR1 ENHRY and CDR2 SYGVKD. V was pared by 0 bases and J by 0 bases, with 8 bases between. The CDR3 nucleotides read TGTGCCATCAGTGAGTCGGACAGAATGAACACTGAAGCTTTCTTT. Amino acids: CAISESDRMNTEAFF.

This clone was detected only a few times. The rearrangement uses TRBV20-1 and TRBJ2-4; D may be TRBD2 (6 bases). V was pared by 3 bases and J by 8 bases, with 11 bases between. The germline V gene has CDR1 DFQATT and CDR2 SNEGSKA (reference sequence). The CDR3 extends over 12 amino acids. The CDR3 is CSASPRRDIQYF. CDR3 coding DNA: TGCAGTGCTAGTCCTAGGAGGGACATTCAGTACTTC.

J is TRBJ2-7 and V is TRBV12-2; TRBD2 is the table's D call, not checked against the DNA. TRBV12-2 is shown as a pseudogene. The CDR3 extends over 13 amino acids. This CDR3 is CASRPRDCFEQYF. In DNA, the CDR3 is TGTGCAAGTCGCCCCCGGGACTGTTTTGAGCAGTACTTC.

This chain links TRBV19 with TRBJ2-2; a weak D match, TRBD2 (6 bases). The V end lost 4 bases, the J end lost 3 bases, and 15 bases lay between the germline ends. In germline, CDR1 is LNHDA, CDR2 SQIVND (reference sequence). The CDR3 spans 16 residues. In nucleotides, the CDR3 is TGTGCCAGTAGTACGCCGGACGGAGGGGACACCGGGGAGCTGTTTTTT. It encodes CASSTPDGGDTGELFF.

V usage is TRBV7-9 and J usage is TRBJ2-5, with D possibly matching TRBD1 (6 bases). Deletions cut 5 bases from V and 1 base from J, with 11 bases between. The CDR3 length is 14 residues. The germline gives CDR1 SEHNR, CDR2 FQNEAQ (reference sequence). The CDR3 coding sequence is TGTGCCAGCAGCCCCGGACAGATCCAAGAGACCCAGTACTTC. Amino acids: CASSPGQIQETQYF.

This sequence joins TRBV6-5 and TRBJ1-2, with TRBD1 matching over 10 bases. CDR3 size: 12 residues. Germline trimming cut 5 bases from V and 8 bases from J; bases unmatched to any gene: 2. Germline V gives CDR1 MNHEY, CDR2 SVGAGI. As DNA, the CDR3 is TGTGCCAGCAGTAGGACAGGGGGAGGCTACACCTTC. As protein: CASSRTGGGYTF.

The chain carries TRBV5-1 and TRBJ1-1, with D possibly TRBD1 on 5 matching bases. Germline V gene lookup returns CDR1 SGHRS and CDR2 YFSETQ. V dropped 0 bases and J dropped 2 bases, with 14 bases sitting between them. The CDR3 extends over 16 amino acids. The CDR3 sequence is CASSLEPQGLNTEAFF. The CDR3 nucleotides are TGCGCCAGCAGCTTGGAACCCCAGGGCCTAAACACTGAAGCTTTCTTT.